A single sample gave rise to the 16 T cell receptor beta chains below, sequenced in a study of beta chain features in type 1 diabetes. Reverse transcribing all isolated RNA meant expressed TCRB transcripts were sequenced. Data came from immunoSEQ multiplex PCR; TCRdb stores just in-frame clones and leaves some out. The sample comprises 970,000 or so clones, around a sixth of which are singletons, and around 0.02% rests with the top ten. Sequenced: naive CD4+ T cells from blood. All receptors come from a woman aged 18-29 years in good health.

This clone was detected a few times. This chain connects TRBV7-2 to TRBJ2-7, with D perhaps TRBD2 (6 bases). V was trimmed by 1 base and J by 0 bases, leaving 7 bases between them. The CDR3 is made up of 14 amino acids. Per the germline V gene, CDR1 is SGHTA and CDR2 is FQGNSA. The CDR3 sequence is CASSLGLDSYEQYF. The CDR3 DNA reads as TGTGCCAGCAGCTTAGGACTAGACTCCTACGAGCAGTACTTC. Combining the CDR3 with reference TRBV7-2 and TRBJ2-7 gives the whole variable domain GAGVSQSPSNKVTEKGKDVELRCDPISGHTALYWYRQSLGQGLEFLIYFQGNSAPDKSGLPSDRFSAERTGGSVSTLTIQRTQQEDSAVYLCASSLGLDSYEQYFGPGTRLTVT.

The V and J genes are TRBV19 and TRBJ1-1, with TRBD1 as a possible D gene (6 bases). Germline CDR1 LNHDA, CDR2 SQIVND (reference sequence). The CDR3 has 13 amino acids. V lost 4 bases, J lost 3 bases, and 9 bases lay in between. The CDR3 DNA reads TGTGCCAGTAGTAAGCGGGGGCACACTGAAGCTTTCTTT. Protein: CASSKRGHTEAFF.

This clone was counted only a few times. The chain recombines TRBV19 with TRBJ2-2; TRBD2 might be the D (5 bases). The CDR3 covers 15 residues. In germline, CDR1 is LNHDA, CDR2 SQIVND (reference sequence). The germline V and J ends were trimmed by 3 bases and 3 bases, with 11 bases remaining between them. CDR3 residues: CASSMRAAYTGELFF. Written as DNA, the CDR3 is TGTGCCAGTAGTATGAGGGCAGCCTACACCGGGGAGCTGTTTTTT.

This clone was counted at least ten times. This chain uses TRBV23-1 with TRBJ2-1; 7 bases agree with TRBD1. TRBV23-1 is classed as an ORF, of uncertain function. This CDR3 contains 12 residues. After removal of 9 bases from V and 5 bases from J, the junction contained 4 bases not matched to a gene. This CDR3 reads CARQTGHNEQFF. DNA of the CDR3: TGCGCCAGGCAGACAGGGCACAATGAGCAGTTCTTC.

V is TRBV27 and J is TRBJ1-5; no reliable D call. Germline values: CDR1 MNHEY, CDR2 SMNVEV (reference sequence). The ends were cut back, 2 bases at V and 0 bases at J, with 8 bases in the middle. This CDR3 has 15 residues. The DNA of the CDR3 is TGTGCCAGCAGTTTAAACAGAGATAGCAATCAGCCCCAGCATTTT. Protein sequence: CASSLNRDSNQPQHF.

This clone was detected a few times. The sample has other DNA sequences that encode this CDR3 too. V is TRBV7-2 and J is TRBJ2-1; 16 positions match TRBD2. Trimming cost V 2 bases and J 1 base; bases outside gene matches: 5. The CDR3 contains 19 residues. The germline gives CDR1 SGHTA, CDR2 FQGNSA. CDR3 nucleotide sequence: TGTGCCAGCAGCTTAAGGGGACTAGCGGGAGGGCCGTCCTACAATGAGCAGTTCTTC. Translated: CASSLRGLAGGPSYNEQFF.

This clone was seen a few times. This chain links TRBV6-1 with TRBJ1-2, with TRBD1 as a possible D gene (6 bases). The V and J ends lost 10 bases and 7 bases respectively, with 19 bases between them. Germline V gives CDR1 MNHNS, CDR2 SASEGT. The length of the CDR3 is 13 residues. DNA of the CDR3: TGTGCCACCCCAAAGCCGGGGGCTGGTGGCTACACCTTC. Its translation: CATPKPGAGGYTF.

This clone was found a few times. This sequence joins TRBV6-6 and TRBJ2-1; TRBD2 matches at 15 bases. The length of the CDR3 is 16 residues. CDR1 is MNHNY and CDR2 is SVGAGI in the germline V gene (reference sequence). The V gene end was trimmed by 5 bases and the J gene end by 4 bases; junction bases not matched to a gene: 3. For the CDR3, the DNA is TGTGCCAGCAGTCCCGGACTAGCGGGAGGGTACAATGAGCAGTTCTTC. As protein: CASSPGLAGGYNEQFF.

V usage is TRBV18 and J usage is TRBJ2-7, with 8 bases aligning to TRBD2. CDR1 and CDR2 from the germline V gene are KGHSH and LQKENI. The CDR3 loop spans 16 amino acids. V shed 0 bases, J shed 2 bases, and the junction held 6 bases outside the gene matches. The CDR3 region has the DNA TGTGCCAGCTCACCACCGATAACTAGCGGTACCTACGAGCAGTACTTC. This gives the protein CASSPPITSGTYEQYF.

The sample holds a few counts of this clone. The DNA of the CDR3 is TGCGCCAGCAGCAAACCGGGAACCACAGATACGCAGTATTTT. Protein: CASSKPGTTDTQYF. V usage is TRBV5-1 and J usage is TRBJ2-3, with a possible D match to TRBD2 (5 bases). The germline V gene has CDR1 SGHRS and CDR2 YFSETQ. This CDR3 has 14 amino acids. Trimming removed 4 bases at V and 2 bases at J, with 11 bases between.

The V call is TRBV7-2, the J call TRBJ2-1; the D gene is possibly TRBD2 (6 bases). Looked up from germline, CDR1 is SGHTA and CDR2 is FQGNSA. This CDR3 contains 15 residues. V lost 5 bases, J lost 3 bases, and 14 bases lay in between. The DNA for the CDR3 is TGTGCCAGCAGCGCCGCCGGGACTGGCTACAATGAGCAGTTCTTC. Its protein product is CASSAAGTGYNEQFF.

V usage is TRBV2 and J usage is TRBJ1-3; D may be TRBD1 (6 bases). With 9 bases removed from V and 2 bases from J, the gap between germline ends came to 14 bases. The CDR3 covers 14 residues. Per the germline V gene, CDR1 is SNHLY and CDR2 is FYNNEI. The CDR3 loop is CASTGPNAGNTIYF. CDR3 sequence (DNA): TGTGCCAGTACAGGGCCCAACGCTGGAAACACCATATATTTT.

V usage is TRBV4-1 and J usage is TRBJ2-2, with 12 bases matching TRBD2. Looked up from germline, CDR1 is MGHRA and CDR2 is YSYEKL. The CDR3 spans 20 residues. Germline trimming cut 0 bases from V and 5 bases from J; bases unmatched to any gene: 13. CDR3 coding DNA: TGCGCCAGCAGCCAAGATTTCACGGCTAGCGGGAGGGCGGATACCGGGGAGCTGTTTTTT. It yields the protein CASSQDFTASGRADTGELFF.

This chain links TRBV11-2 with TRBJ2-3; 9 bases are shared with TRBD1. The CDR3 totals 17 residues. Germline trimming cut 5 bases from V and 7 bases from J; bases unmatched to any gene: 16. Per germline, CDR1 SGHAT and CDR2 FQNNGV. For the CDR3, the DNA is TGTGCCAGCAGCACTGGGACAGGGCTAGCACTAATGTATACGCAGTATTTT. Translation gives CASSTGTGLALMYTQYF.

This clone was seen a few times. The chain has TRBV7-9 and TRBJ1-1; tentative D call: TRBD1 (6 bases). Looked up from germline, CDR1 is SEHNR and CDR2 is FQNEAQ (reference sequence). The CDR3 is 15 amino acids. Trimming left V 5 bases short and J 2 bases short, with 15 bases between. DNA for the CDR3: TGTGCCAGCAGCGAAGGACAGACTAAAAACACTGAAGCTTTCTTT. As protein: CASSEGQTKNTEAFF.

This chain uses TRBV15 with TRBJ2-7; D is unclear. Germline values: CDR1 LNHNV, CDR2 YYDKDF (reference sequence). V lost 0 bases to trimming and J lost 4 bases, with 22 bases between them. The CDR3 has 18 residues. CDR3 in amino acids: CATSRDLPGTALGYEQYF. As DNA, the CDR3 is TGTGCCACCAGCAGAGATCTTCCCGGAACAGCCCTAGGATACGAGCAGTACTTC. The variable domain in full, with the rest retrieved from reference TRBV15 and TRBJ2-7, is DAMVIQNPRYQVTQFGKPVTLSCSQTLNHNVMYWYQQKSSQAPKLLFHYYDKDFNNEADTPDNFQSRRPNTSFCFLDIRSPGLGDTAMYLCATSRDLPGTALGYEQYFGPGTRLTVT.